One and the same sample provided the 4 T cell receptor beta chains below, sequenced in a study of blood T cell repertoires in COVID-19. Method: immunoSEQ multiplex PCR; TCRdb's copy keeps in-frame clones and lacks some. Of around 230,000 clones listed, roughly 87% are singletons. The sample comprised peripheral blood. Receptor source: a man aged 60-69 years who had recovered from COVID-19.

CDR3 DNA sequence: TGTGCCAGCAGCAAAGTAGGTGAAGGGGGTTCTACCGGGGAGCTGTTTTTT. It codes for CASSKVGEGGSTGELFF. V gene TRBV21-1 combines with J gene TRBJ2-2; no check of the table's D call, TRBD1, against the DNA was made. TRBV21-1 is termed a pseudogene. This CDR3 contains 17 residues.

V is TRBV24-1 and J is TRBJ2-7; possible D gene TRBD2, 6 bases. V dropped 2 bases and J dropped 2 bases, with 21 bases sitting between them. The CDR3 is made up of 18 amino acids. Germline V gene sequence: CDR1 KGHDR, CDR2 SFDVKD. The CDR3 sequence is CATSDWTRGTQDPYEQYF. CDR3 DNA: TGTGCCACCAGTGATTGGACCCGGGGGACGCAAGACCCCTACGAGCAGTACTTC.

The chain combines TRBV29-1 with TRBJ1-1, with D uncertain. V lost 6 bases and J 6 bases, leaving 14 bases between the germline ends. The CDR3 is 12 amino acids. CDR1 is SQVTM and CDR2 is ANQGSEA in the germline V gene. CDR3 bases: TGCAGCGTGCCACTGGGCTTCGCTGAAGCTTTCTTT. Amino acids: CSVPLGFAEAFF. Drawing the rest from reference TRBV29-1 and TRBJ1-1, the complete variable domain is SAVISQKPSRDICQRGTSLTIQCQVDSQVTMMFWYRQQPGQSLTLIATANQGSEATYESGFVIDKFPISRPNLTFSTLTVSNMSPEDSSIYLCSVPLGFAEAFFGQGTRLTVV.

The chain carries TRBV29-1 and TRBJ2-6; D call uncertain. Germline V lookup: CDR1 SQVTM, CDR2 ANQGSEA. Trimming pared 3 bases from V and 3 bases from J, leaving 6 bases between. The CDR3 is 13 residues long. The CDR3 loop is CSVDRIGANVLTF. In nucleotides, the CDR3 is TGCAGCGTTGACAGAATTGGGGCCAACGTCCTGACTTTC.